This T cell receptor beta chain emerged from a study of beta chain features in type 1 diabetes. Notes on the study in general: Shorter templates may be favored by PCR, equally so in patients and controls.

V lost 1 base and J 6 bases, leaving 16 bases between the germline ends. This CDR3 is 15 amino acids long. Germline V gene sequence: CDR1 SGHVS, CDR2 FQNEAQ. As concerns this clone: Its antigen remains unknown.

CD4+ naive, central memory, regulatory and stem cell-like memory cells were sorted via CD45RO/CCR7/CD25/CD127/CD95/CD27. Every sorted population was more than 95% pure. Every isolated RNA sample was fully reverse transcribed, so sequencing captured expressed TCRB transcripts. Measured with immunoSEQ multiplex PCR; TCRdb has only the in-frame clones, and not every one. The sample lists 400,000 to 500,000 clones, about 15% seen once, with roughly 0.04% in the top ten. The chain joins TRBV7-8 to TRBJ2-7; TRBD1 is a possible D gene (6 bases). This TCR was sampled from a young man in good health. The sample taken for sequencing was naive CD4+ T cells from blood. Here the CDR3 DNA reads TGTGCCAGCAGCTTAGACAGGGACCTTAGCAGCGAGCAGTACGTC. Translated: CASSLDRDLSSEQYV.